These 5 T cell receptor beta chains were all obtained from the same sample, sequenced in a study of T cells expressing NK-cell markers (TCRdb year 2020). Library prep was done by 5' RACE. The sequencer was an Illumina HiSeq 2000. After the reads were reprocessed by TCRdb, one entry was made per CDR3 protein sequence, with no DNA. This sample's table carries more than 120,000 distinct CDR3 sequences. The ten largest clones represent 12% of the sample. The sample consisted of blood T cells: a sorted CD56 or NKG2C T cell subset, CD4+ or CD8+ T cells, or bulk PBMC T cells (not recorded which). These receptors were taken from a man aged 18 to 35 in good health. Donor details come from another sample of the same person, matched by shared clones.

This chain connects TRBV19 to TRBJ2-2. Germline V lookup: CDR1 LNHDA, CDR2 SQIVND (reference sequence). The CDR3 is 12 amino acids. CDR3 region: CASSTIPGELFF.

This chain uses TRBV20-1 with TRBJ1-5. Germline CDR1 reads DFQATT; CDR2 reads SNEGSKA (reference sequence). The CDR3 is 14 residues long. CDR3 protein: CSARDHGQIQPQHF.

The genes are TRBV18 and TRBJ1-4. This CDR3 has 14 amino acids. Per germline, CDR1 KGHSH and CDR2 LQKENI. The CDR3 loop is CASSPRDSSEKLFF.

V usage is TRBV9 and J usage is TRBJ2-1; with no DNA, the TCRdb D assignment of TRBD1 cannot be verified. The CDR3 spans 15 residues. From germline, CDR1 is SGDLS and CDR2 YYNGEE. CDR3 protein: CASSGGGGMYNEQFF.

The rearrangement joins TRBV6-1 to TRBJ2-7. The germline gives CDR1 MNHNS, CDR2 SASEGT. This CDR3 spans 12 amino acids. The CDR3 reads CASIRNSYEQYF.